This paragraph reports one T cell receptor beta chain. The antigen is undetermined. This sample was included in a study of post-analysis software for immune sequencing data. Study-wide results and limits: The five TRBV segments detected at higher frequency in patients than in controls included TRBV5-6, TRBV5-1 and TRBV20-1.

Built from TCR beta cDNA, the libraries had unique molecular identifiers in them. One entry per CDR3 protein results from TCRdb running MiXCR on the PCR reads. The table lists 430,000 or so distinct CDR3 sequences, more than 30% of them singletons, with under 9% in the top ten. Per the germline V gene, CDR1 is ENHRY and CDR2 is SYGVKD. The V and J ends lost 6 bases and 0 bases, in that order; junction bases with no gene match: 4. CDR3 length: 15 residues. The sample consisted of blood. The TCR originated in a girl aged 2 to 9 with multiple sclerosis. The chain combines TRBV10-3 with TRBJ1-5; 8 nucleotides align to TRBD1. In DNA form, the CDR3 reads TGTGCCATCAGCGGGACAGGTGATAGCAATCAGCCCCAGCATTTT. Translated: CAISGTGDSNQPQHF.